This T cell receptor beta chain was observed in a study of CD8 T cells in Susac syndrome. At the level of the study: Patients with Susac syndrome were, at the time of blood collection, therapy-naive, maintained on corticosteroids, or maintained on intravenous immunoglobulin alone.

This clonotype was seen once. Its target is unknown. Findings of the study overall: Total CD8+ and CD8+ TEMRA repertoires contained roughly 17 and five Susac-specific public clones, respectively.

Negative isolation yielded CD4+ and CD8+ T cells, and FACS enriched TEMRA cells. The RNA input was roughly 0.45 to 1 ug, and it was reverse transcribed with random hexamers. TCRdb re-called the immunoSEQ multiplex PCR reads with MiXCR, one entry per CDR3 protein. This table has around 25,000 distinct CDR3 sequences, 85% to 95% appearing once. This TCR was sampled from a human donor with Susac syndrome. The sequencing input was CD8+ T cells from PBMCs.

The CDR3 DNA reads as TGTGCCAGCGGTCTACAGGGGGCAGATACGCAGTATTTT. This sequence encodes CASGLQGADTQYF. V and J are TRBV11-3 and TRBJ2-3, with 8 bases aligning to TRBD1. CDR1 is SGHNT and CDR2 is YENEEA in the germline V gene. This CDR3 has 13 residues. After removal of 8 bases from V and 4 bases from J, the junction contained 5 bases not matched to a gene.